These 30 T cell receptor beta chains originate from one sample sequenced in a study of human T cells and chemical hapten exposure. This sample's time point: pre-sensitization, week 0. Treatment reported: therapeutic diphenylcyclopropenone sensitization with weekly scalp DPC. TCRdb re-analysed the RACE reads in MiXCR, keeping a single row per CDR3 protein. Among about 120,000 distinct CDR3 sequences listed, roughly 13% were seen once. Sequenced here: whole blood, sampled in connection with sensitization to the hapten diphenylcyclopropenone (DPC). The receptors were sampled from a woman younger than 35 with alopecia areata. Some clones in this sample may be carry-over from other donors' samples.

CDR3 sequence (DNA): TGTGCCAGCAGCCGAAGACTAGCGGGGGTCTCAGATACGCAGTATTTT. This sequence encodes CASSRRLAGVSDTQYF. The chain recombines TRBV12-3 or TRBV12-4 with TRBJ2-3; the match to TRBD2 covers 12 bases. J lost 4 bases, V lost 6 bases, and 8 bases had no gene match. The CDR3 extends over 16 amino acids.

V and J are TRBV6-2 or TRBV6-3 and TRBJ1-5; D gene unclear. Per the germline V gene, CDR1 is MNHEY and CDR2 is SVGEGT. V was trimmed by 6 bases and J by 4 bases, leaving 7 bases between them. CDR3 length: 12 amino acids. The CDR3 DNA reads as TGTGCCAGCAGACCCGGGAATCAGCCCCAGCATTTT. This encodes CASRPGNQPQHF.

J is TRBJ2-3 and V is TRBV7-2; possible D gene TRBD2, 6 bases. The CDR3 contains 17 residues. Between the trimmed V and J ends, which lost 6 bases and 5 bases, there was a span of 24 bases. The germline V gene encodes CDR1 SGHTA and CDR2 FQGNSA. The CDR3: CASRGTRDLVAEDTQYF. The CDR3 coding sequence is TGTGCCAGCAGGGGGACCCGGGACTTGGTGGCGGAAGATACGCAGTATTTT.

This clonotype was seen ten or more times. V usage is TRBV7-2 and J usage is TRBJ2-3; 9 nucleotides line up with TRBD1. The CDR3 is 15 residues long. Germline CDR1 and CDR2: SGHTA and FQGNSA. The J segment lost 1 base and the V segment lost 5 bases, leaving 4 bases of the junction unmatched. The CDR3 sequence: CASSPRDRGTDTQYF. CDR3 coding DNA: TGTGCCAGCAGCCCCCGGGACAGGGGCACAGATACGCAGTATTTT. Full variable domain (rest looked up from reference TRBV7-2 and TRBJ2-3): GAGVSQSPSNKVTEKGKDVELRCDPISGHTALYWYRQSLGQGLEFLIYFQGNSAPDKSGLPSDRFSAERTGGSVSTLTIQRTQQEDSAVYLCASSPRDRGTDTQYFGPGTRLTVL.

This clonotype was recorded a few times. The V gene is TRBV18, the J gene TRBJ1-1; D gene uncertain. The CDR3 has 15 amino acids. From germline, CDR1 is KGHSH and CDR2 LQKENI. V lost 0 bases to trimming and J lost 4 bases, with 12 bases between them. The CDR3 DNA is TGTGCCAGCTCACCACCGGCGGTAACGGGCACTGAAGCTTTCTTT. This codes for CASSPPAVTGTEAFF. The variable domain in full, with the rest retrieved from reference TRBV18 and TRBJ1-1, is NAGVMQNPRHLVRRRGQEARLRCSPMKGHSHVYWYRQLPEEGLKFMVYLQKENIIDESGMPKERFSAEFPKEGPSILRIQQVVRGDSAAYFCASSPPAVTGTEAFFGQGTRLTVV.

This clonotype was observed a handful of times. The V and J genes are TRBV27 and TRBJ2-7; D ambiguous. The CDR3 spans 12 residues. V gave up 5 bases and J gave up 4 bases, with 9 bases separating them. Germline values: CDR1 MNHEY, CDR2 SMNVEV (reference sequence). The CDR3 loop is CASSVTPYEQYF. The CDR3, as DNA: TGTGCCAGCAGTGTGACCCCTTACGAGCAGTACTTC.

This clonotype was picked up a small number of times. The chain links TRBV20-1 to TRBJ2-1, with 7 bases that match TRBD2. This CDR3 contains 16 residues. Germline values: CDR1 DFQATT, CDR2 SNEGSKA (reference sequence). V gave up 2 bases and J gave up 4 bases; unmatched junction bases: 11. CDR3 loop: CSARRHASGSYNEQFF. CDR3 in DNA: TGCAGTGCTAGAAGACATGCTAGCGGCTCGTACAATGAGCAGTTCTTC.

V usage is TRBV6-5 and J usage is TRBJ2-2; TRBD1 might be the D (5 bases). CDR3 length: 15 residues. In germline, CDR1 is MNHEY, CDR2 SVGAGI. With 5 bases removed from V and 2 bases from J, the gap between germline ends came to 12 bases. The CDR3 region is CASSRGLRNTGELFF. DNA for the CDR3: TGTGCCAGCAGTAGGGGTCTTCGCAACACCGGGGAGCTGTTTTTT.

This clonotype was observed at least ten times. The chain employs TRBV25-1 and TRBJ1-1; TRBD1 is a possible D gene (6 bases). CDR1 is MGHDK, CDR2 SYGVNS, per germline. CDR3 length: 14 residues. The V and J ends lost 5 bases and 3 bases respectively, with 13 bases between them. CDR3 DNA sequence: TGTGCCAGCAGTCGGACAGATCGGTACACTGAAGCTTTCTTT. It yields the protein CASSRTDRYTEAFF.

V gene TRBV19 combines with J gene TRBJ2-1; D gene uncertain. Germline V CDR1 and CDR2: LNHDA, SQIVND (reference sequence). V lost 4 bases and J 8 bases, leaving 12 bases between the germline ends. This CDR3 is built from 13 residues. The CDR3 DNA reads TGTGCCAGTAGTAACGGCGGATGGCATGAGCAGTTCTTC. It specifies CASSNGGWHEQFF.

This clonotype was seen a handful of times. The chain joins TRBV7-8 to TRBJ2-4, with D perhaps TRBD1 (5 bases). This CDR3 is 16 amino acids long. CDR1 is SGHVS and CDR2 is FQNEAQ in the germline V gene. V was clipped by 5 bases and J by 3 bases, with 17 bases between them. CDR3 sequence: CASSQTAFIVKNIQYF. CDR3 in DNA: TGTGCCAGCAGCCAGACAGCCTTCATAGTCAAAAACATTCAGTACTTC.

This clonotype has a handful of counts. The V and J genes are TRBV23-1 and TRBJ2-3, with 10 bases identical to TRBD1. TRBV23-1 is noted as an ORF with a role that remains uncertain. This CDR3 is built from 16 residues. The J segment lost 1 base and the V segment lost 4 bases, leaving 5 bases of the junction unmatched. CDR3 bases: TGCGCCAGCAGTCGACAGGGGGCTGATGGCACAGATACGCAGTATTTT. Translated: CASSRQGADGTDTQYF.

The V call is TRBV6-5, the J call TRBJ1-2, with D possibly being TRBD1 (5 bases). Looked up from germline, CDR1 is MNHEY and CDR2 is SVGAGI. The CDR3 has 14 residues. V lost 8 bases, J lost 3 bases, and 16 bases lay in between. This CDR3 is CASRRGAADYGYTF. The CDR3 DNA reads as TGTGCCAGCCGCCGAGGGGCGGCAGACTATGGCTACACCTTC.

This clonotype was recorded a few times. The rearrangement links TRBV20-1 to TRBJ2-7; tentatively, D is TRBD1 or TRBD2 (6 bases each). The germline CDR1 and CDR2 sequences are DFQATT and SNEGSKA (reference sequence). V gave up 3 bases and J gave up 1 base, with 19 bases separating them. The CDR3 runs 16 residues. The chain's CDR3 is CSASLGTPGGSYEQYF. CDR3 sequence (DNA): TGCAGTGCTAGTCTGGGGACACCCGGAGGGTCCTACGAGCAGTACTTC.

The chain combines TRBV27 with TRBJ1-6; D gene ambiguous. The V gene's germline CDR1 is MNHEY and CDR2 SMNVEV (reference sequence). The length of the CDR3 is 15 residues. The ends were cut back, 0 bases at V and 7 bases at J, with 10 bases in the middle. The CDR3 region is CASSLSIVGNSPLHF. The DNA of the CDR3 is TGTGCCAGCAGTTTATCGATTGTAGGGAATTCACCCCTCCACTTT.

This clonotype was counted at least ten times. The chain's CDR3 is CASSLAGGMVNEQFF. CDR3 DNA sequence: TGTGCCAGCAGCCTAGCGGGGGGGATGGTGAATGAGCAGTTCTTC. V is TRBV2 and J is TRBJ2-1, with 12 bases matching TRBD2. The germline V gene has CDR1 SNHLY and CDR2 FYNNEI. CDR3 size: 15 residues. V was pared by 6 bases and J by 7 bases, with 7 bases of the junction left unmatched.

This clonotype was seen more than once but under ten times. This chain joins TRBV7-9 and TRBJ1-4; possible D gene TRBD1, 6 bases. V was clipped by 6 bases and J by 8 bases, with 19 bases between them. The germline V gene encodes CDR1 SEHNR and CDR2 FQNEAQ (reference sequence). CDR3 size: 15 residues. CDR3 region: CASRRGDSLREKLFF. CDR3 nucleotide sequence: TGTGCCAGCAGGAGGGGGGACTCCCTACGAGAAAAACTGTTTTTT.

This clonotype occurred a few times. The chain couples TRBV7-9 to TRBJ2-1, with TRBD1 matching over 7 bases. Trimming removed 1 base from V and 10 bases from J; junction bases left unmatched: 4. The CDR3 is 13 residues long. CDR1 SEHNR and CDR2 FQNEAQ come from the germline V gene (reference sequence). The CDR3 protein is CASSLGQGGEQFF. The DNA for the CDR3 is TGTGCCAGCAGCTTAGGACAGGGCGGAGAGCAGTTCTTC.

V is TRBV9 and J is TRBJ1-6; 7 positions match TRBD1. The CDR3 totals 15 residues. Germline V CDR1 and CDR2: SGDLS, YYNGEE. With V trimmed by 4 bases and J by 4 bases, 5 bases remained unmatched. CDR3 bases: TGTGCCAGCAGCCCGACAGGGATGTATAATTCACCCCTCCACTTT. Its translation is CASSPTGMYNSPLHF. The complete variable domain, with remaining parts taken from reference TRBV9 and TRBJ1-6, reads DSGVTQTPKHLITATGQRVTLRCSPRSGDLSVYWYQQSLDQGLQFLIQYYNGEERAKGNILERFSAQQFPDLHSELNLSSLELGDSALYFCASSPTGMYNSPLHFGNGTRLTVT.

This chain uses TRBV11-2 with TRBJ2-1; no reliable D call. The CDR3 loop spans 13 amino acids. Trimming took 7 bases from V and 7 from J, leaving 14 bases between them. Germline-derived CDR1 and CDR2 are SGHAT and FQNNGV. CDR3 coding DNA: TGTGCCAGCACCACACAGCGCATAAATGAGCAGTTCTTC. Its translation is CASTTQRINEQFF. The full variable domain, its missing parts supplied by reference TRBV11-2 and TRBJ2-1, is EAGVAQSPRYKIIEKRQSVAFWCNPISGHATLYWYQQILGQGPKLLIQFQNNGVVDDSQLPKDRFSAERLKGVDSTLKIQPAKLEDSAVYLCASTTQRINEQFFGPGTRLTVL.

The rearrangement uses TRBV27 and TRBJ2-3, with D perhaps TRBD2 (6 bases). Germline V gene lookup returns CDR1 MNHEY and CDR2 SMNVEV (reference sequence). Trimming took 4 bases from V and 1 from J, leaving 15 bases between them. The CDR3 runs 16 residues. This CDR3 is CASSSRAGLRTDTQYF. CDR3 sequence (DNA): TGTGCCAGCAGTTCCCGAGCGGGCCTCCGCACAGATACGCAGTATTTT.

Only a few counts were recorded for this clonotype. The V gene is TRBV9, the J gene TRBJ1-4; unclear D gene. V was cut by 0 bases and J by 0 bases, with 6 bases left in between. The CDR3 has 15 residues. Per the germline V gene, CDR1 is SGDLS and CDR2 is YYNGEE. The CDR3 sequence is CASSVEQATNEKLFF. The CDR3 coding sequence is TGTGCCAGCAGCGTAGAACAAGCAACTAATGAAAAACTGTTTTTT.

This clonotype was recorded at least ten times. The chain employs TRBV20-1 and TRBJ1-1; 11 bases fit TRBD1. Germline V CDR1 and CDR2: DFQATT, SNEGSKA (reference sequence). Trimming cost V 6 bases and J 1 base; bases outside gene matches: 7. The CDR3 extends over 15 amino acids. DNA for the CDR3: TGCAGTGCAGATGGACAGGGGGCCTGGAACACTGAAGCTTTCTTT. This sequence encodes CSADGQGAWNTEAFF.

The table lists this clonotype with many counts. The V gene is TRBV5-5, the J gene TRBJ2-5, with TRBD2 matching 8 bases. Germline assignment: CDR1 SGHKS and CDR2 YYEKEE (reference sequence). The CDR3 spans 17 residues. V lost 4 bases to trimming and J lost 1 base; unmatched junction nucleotides: 12. The CDR3 is CASSPNPRRGGQETQYF. DNA of the CDR3: TGTGCCAGCAGCCCCAACCCCCGTCGGGGGGGCCAAGAGACCCAGTACTTC.

V is TRBV6-5 and J is TRBJ1-4, with a weak D call TRBD1 (6 bases). This CDR3 spans 15 amino acids. Germline lookup yields CDR1 MNHEY and CDR2 SVGAGI. The ends were cut back, 0 bases at V and 7 bases at J, with 12 bases in the middle. Written as DNA, the CDR3 is TGTGCCAGCAGTTACTCGCGGGGGGCGCGTGAAAAACTGTTTTTT. This encodes CASSYSRGAREKLFF.

The chain carries TRBV6-2 or TRBV6-3 and TRBJ2-5; no clear D gene. The CDR3 runs to 14 residues. CDR1 is MNHEY and CDR2 is SVGEGT in the germline V gene. V was pared by 5 bases and J by 1 base, with 11 bases between. The CDR3 region is CASSRSTFQETQYF. CDR3 sequence (DNA): TGTGCCAGCAGTAGGTCGACCTTCCAAGAGACCCAGTACTTC.

This clonotype was recorded at least ten times. V gene TRBV3-1 combines with J gene TRBJ1-1; D gene ambiguous. This CDR3 has 12 amino acids. In germline, CDR1 is LGHDT, CDR2 YNNKEL (reference sequence). V gave up 1 base and J gave up 6 bases, with 6 bases separating them. In DNA form, the CDR3 reads TGTGCCAGCAGCCAAGGCCCCGCTGAAGCTTTCTTT. Residues: CASSQGPAEAFF.

This clonotype has more than one count but fewer than ten. This rearrangement joins TRBV12-2 to TRBJ2-7. TRBV12-2 is a pseudogene locus. The CDR3 loop spans 10 amino acids. DNA for the CDR3: TGTGCAAGTCGCTTGTACGAGCAGTACTTC. Translating gives CASRLYEQYF.

This clonotype was recorded at least ten times. The gene calls are TRBV20-1 and TRBJ1-1, with 8 nucleotides matching TRBD1. The CDR3 extends over 14 amino acids. Germline assignment: CDR1 DFQATT and CDR2 SNEGSKA (reference sequence). Trimming cost V 6 bases and J 5 bases; bases outside gene matches: 11. The CDR3 DNA sequence: TGCAGTGCCCGCGCAGGGGGCGGATTGACTGAAGCTTTCTTT. It encodes CSARAGGGLTEAFF.

Only a few counts were recorded for this clonotype. The rearrangement links TRBV7-8 to TRBJ1-2; D may be TRBD1 (6 bases). Germline CDR1 reads SGHVS; CDR2 reads FQNEAQ. This CDR3 has 14 amino acids. The V end lost 1 base, the J end lost 4 bases, and 10 bases lay between the germline ends. The CDR3 bases are TGTGCCAGCAGCTTAGGGGGGCACAGCTATGGCTACACCTTC. Its translation: CASSLGGHSYGYTF.